The following is a TCR beta chain sequence with its context. These data originate in a study of blood T cell repertoires in COVID-19. Some clones are missing from TCRdb's copy, which holds only in-frame ones; the method was immunoSEQ multiplex PCR. In the table there are some 180,000 clones, roughly 80% of which are singletons. Germline lookup yields CDR1 MNHEY and CDR2 SMNVEV (reference sequence). CDR3 length equals 14 residues. V lost 3 bases and J 1 base, leaving 9 bases between the germline ends. The J gene is TRBJ2-5, the V gene TRBV27; D perhaps matches TRBD1 (6 bases). The sequenced material came from peripheral blood. This clonotype was obtained from a man aged 50 or older who had recovered from COVID-19. CDR3 DNA: TGTGCCAGCAGTTTGAAAGGGGGCCAAGAGACCCAGTACTTC. Translation: CASSLKGGQETQYF.